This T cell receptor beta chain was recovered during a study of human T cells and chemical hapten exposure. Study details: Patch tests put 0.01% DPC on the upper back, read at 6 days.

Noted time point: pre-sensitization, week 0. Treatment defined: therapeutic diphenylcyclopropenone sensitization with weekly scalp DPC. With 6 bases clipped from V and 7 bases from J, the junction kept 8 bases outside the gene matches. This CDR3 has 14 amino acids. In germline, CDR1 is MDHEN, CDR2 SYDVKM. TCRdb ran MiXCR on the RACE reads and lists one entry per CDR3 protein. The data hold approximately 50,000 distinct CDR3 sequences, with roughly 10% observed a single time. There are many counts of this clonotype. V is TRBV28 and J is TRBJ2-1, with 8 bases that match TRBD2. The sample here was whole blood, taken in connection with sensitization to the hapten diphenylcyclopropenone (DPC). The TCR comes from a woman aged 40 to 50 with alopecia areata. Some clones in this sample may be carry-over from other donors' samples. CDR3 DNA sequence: TGTGCCAGCAGCCCTGCGGGCGGGGGGAATGAGCAGTTCTTC. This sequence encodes CASSPAGGGNEQFF.